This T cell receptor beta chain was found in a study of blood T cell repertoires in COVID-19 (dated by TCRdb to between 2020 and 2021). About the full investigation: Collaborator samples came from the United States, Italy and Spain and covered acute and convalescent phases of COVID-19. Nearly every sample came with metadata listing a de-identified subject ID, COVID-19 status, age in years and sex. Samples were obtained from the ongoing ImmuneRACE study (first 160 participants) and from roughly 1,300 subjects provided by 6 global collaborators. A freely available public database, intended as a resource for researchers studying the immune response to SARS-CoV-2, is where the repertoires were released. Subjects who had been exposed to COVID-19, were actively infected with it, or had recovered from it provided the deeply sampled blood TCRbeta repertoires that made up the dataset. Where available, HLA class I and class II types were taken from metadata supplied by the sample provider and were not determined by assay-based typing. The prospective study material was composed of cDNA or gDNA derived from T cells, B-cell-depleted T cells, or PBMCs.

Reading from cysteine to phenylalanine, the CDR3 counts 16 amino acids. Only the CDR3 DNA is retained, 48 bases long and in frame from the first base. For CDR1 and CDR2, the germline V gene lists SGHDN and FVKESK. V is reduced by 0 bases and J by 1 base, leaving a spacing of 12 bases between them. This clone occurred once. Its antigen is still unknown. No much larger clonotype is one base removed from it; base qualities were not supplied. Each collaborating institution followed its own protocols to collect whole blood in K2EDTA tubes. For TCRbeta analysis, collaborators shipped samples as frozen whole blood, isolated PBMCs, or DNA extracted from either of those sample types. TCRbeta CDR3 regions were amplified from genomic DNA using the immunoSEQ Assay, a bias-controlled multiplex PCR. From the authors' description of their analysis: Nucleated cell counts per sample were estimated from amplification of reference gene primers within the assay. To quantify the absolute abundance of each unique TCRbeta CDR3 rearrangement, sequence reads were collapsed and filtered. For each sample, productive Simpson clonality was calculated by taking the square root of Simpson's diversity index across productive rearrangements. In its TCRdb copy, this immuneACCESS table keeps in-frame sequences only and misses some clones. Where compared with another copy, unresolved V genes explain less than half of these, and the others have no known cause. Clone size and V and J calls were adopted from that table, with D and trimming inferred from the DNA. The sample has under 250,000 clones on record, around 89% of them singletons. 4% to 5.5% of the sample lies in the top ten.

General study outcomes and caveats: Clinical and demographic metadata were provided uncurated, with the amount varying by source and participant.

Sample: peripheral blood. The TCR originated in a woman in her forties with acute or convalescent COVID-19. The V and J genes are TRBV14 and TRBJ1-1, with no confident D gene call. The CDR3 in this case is CASSQDAWRGNTEAFF. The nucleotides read TGTGCCAGCAGCCAAGATGCGTGGCGCGGGAACACTGAAGCTTTCTTT.